This is a list of T cell receptor beta chains from one sample in a study of blood T cell repertoires in COVID-19. Assay used: immunoSEQ multiplex PCR; TCRdb lists only in-frame clones, some missing. Of approximately 150,000 clones in the sample, about nine tenths were seen once. The material sequenced was peripheral blood. The receptors derive from a woman aged 50 to 60 with acute or convalescent COVID-19. The conserved cysteine and the conserved F or W are not part of the CDR3 here. Clone size is not always given. Where it is, it says once, few, many or a class for expanded clones.

size: once
V: TRBV7-3
CDR3: ASSPGTGGPFSGNTIY

size: NA
V: TRBV18
CDR3: ASSPDYNRNTEAF

size: NA
V: TRBV5-1
CDR3: ASSTGQGGDGKLF

size: NA
V: TRBV11-1
CDR3: ASSLWGENTEAF

size: NA
V: TRBV18
CDR3: ASSRPGEGATNEKLF

size: NA
V: TRBV19
CDR3: ASSLRGQTYNEQF

size: NA
V: TRBV27
CDR3: ASSLSRDLYNEQF

size: NA
V: TRBV5-1
CDR3: ASSLSSVHEQF

size: NA
V: TRBV19
CDR3: ASSIDDMNTEAF

size: few
V: TRBV7-2
CDR3: ASSGPGGRNEQF

size: NA
V: TRBV7-2
CDR3: ASSLARSSGTDTQY

size: NA
V: TRBV15
CDR3: ATLGAGGVGYGYT

size: NA
V: TRBV12-3/TRBV12-4
CDR3: ASSFRGGELYT

size: NA
V: TRBV6-5
CDR3: ASAVLAPTDTQY

size: once
V: TRBV14
CDR3: ASSQEGARFNEQF

size: NA
V: TRBV5-1
CDR3: ASKLTGMEVAF

size: NA
V: TRBV28
CDR3: ASSVLAGGPGDTQY

size: once
V: TRBV7-3
CDR3: ASRSGGPNTGELF

size: NA
V: TRBV5-1
CDR3: ASSLRAGSTEAF

size: NA
V: TRBV3-1/TRBV3-2
CDR3: ASSPGHGTVEKLF

size: once
V: TRBV6-1
CDR3: ASSEDGRRLFYTEAF

size: once
V: TRBV3-1/TRBV3-2
CDR3: ASSQDWSRFNEQF

size: NA
V: TRBV3-1/TRBV3-2
CDR3: ASSLTGLPYEQY

size: NA
V: TRBV13
CDR3: ASSSPGQGLYGYT

size: NA
V: TRBV5-4
CDR3: ASSPPLGANTEAF

size: NA
V: TRBV27
CDR3: ASSRETGTGKNIQY

size: NA
V: TRBV28
CDR3: ASSLLTEVHGNTIY

size: NA
V: TRBV28
CDR3: ASSLNYGYT

size: NA
V: TRBV19
CDR3: ASRDSGTGGDDYGYT

size: NA
V: TRBV10-3
CDR3: AIAGNQNTEAF

size: NA
V: TRBV7-8
CDR3: ASSFPSGSNTGELF

size: NA
V: TRBV21-1
CDR3: ASSKEGDRGENIQY

size: NA
V: TRBV30
CDR3: AWTDTLPGAF

size: NA
V: TRBV7-6
CDR3: ASSAGGQGDGYT

size: NA
V: TRBV10-1
CDR3: ASGTGLSSEQY

size: NA
V: TRBV19
CDR3: ASSRTGGAGTEAF

size: NA
V: TRBV29-1
CDR3: SGGLSGRANEQF

size: NA
V: TRBV5-4
CDR3: ASSYSGTSGRNEQF

size: NA
V: TRBV14
CDR3: ASSQVSVLAF

size: NA
V: TRBV28
CDR3: ASSLGSIYEQY

size: NA
V: TRBV19
CDR3: ASSIEGTGGYNEQF

size: NA
V: TRBV27
CDR3: ASSPGQGPTEAF

size: NA
V: TRBV11-2
CDR3: ASSLVRYRRAYGYT

size: NA
V: TRBV2
CDR3: ASSEMIAGGNEQF

size: NA
V: TRBV29-1
CDR3: SVEGTSGSGGELF

size: NA
V: TRBV7-2
CDR3: ASSRGGTPYGYT

size: few
V: TRBV7-9
CDR3: ASSLYGTANTGELF

size: NA
V: TRBV14
CDR3: ASSRLAGNIADTQY

size: NA
V: TRBV29-1
CDR3: SAGPGSNQPQH

size: once
V: TRBV18
CDR3: ASSPRTDPGNSPLH

size: NA
V: TRBV3-1/TRBV3-2
CDR3: ASSQPGLLRGDTQY

size: NA
V: TRBV7-3
CDR3: ASSLMLAADTQY

size: NA
V: TRBV30
CDR3: AWSQGLNTEAF

size: NA
V: TRBV7-9
CDR3: ASSDPGTGGNYGYT

size: NA
V: TRBV21-1
CDR3: ASSKARQDYEQY

size: NA
V: TRBV7-9
CDR3: ASSTTGGVDYGYT

size: NA
V: TRBV5-6
CDR3: ASSFTRTGELF

size: NA
V: TRBV29-1
CDR3: SVEAGTGYGYT

size: NA
V: TRBV3-1/TRBV3-2
CDR3: ASSQDFRGAAEAF